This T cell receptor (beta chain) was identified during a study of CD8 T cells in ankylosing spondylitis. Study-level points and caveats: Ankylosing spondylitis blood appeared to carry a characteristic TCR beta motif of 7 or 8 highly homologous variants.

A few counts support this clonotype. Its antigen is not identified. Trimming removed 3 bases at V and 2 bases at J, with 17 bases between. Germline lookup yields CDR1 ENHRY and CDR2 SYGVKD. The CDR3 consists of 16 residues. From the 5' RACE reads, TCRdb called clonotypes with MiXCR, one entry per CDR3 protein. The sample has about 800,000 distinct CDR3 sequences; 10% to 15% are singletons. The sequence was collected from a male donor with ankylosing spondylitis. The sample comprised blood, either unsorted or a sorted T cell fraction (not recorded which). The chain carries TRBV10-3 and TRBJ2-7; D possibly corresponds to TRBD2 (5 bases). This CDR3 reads CAISENLRAGTYEQYF. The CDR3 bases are TGTGCCATCAGTGAAAATTTGAGGGCAGGCACCTACGAGCAGTACTTC.